The rows below give T cell receptor beta chains drawn from one sample of a study of blood T cells in healthy people across ages. TCRdb re-analysed the 5' RACE reads in MiXCR, keeping a single row per CDR3 protein. The sample has roughly 1.9 million distinct CDR3 sequences, about two fifths seen once. Input material: blood. These receptors were obtained from a human donor in good health. Each CDR3 is given with its conserved first and last residue. D genes are given only for firm matches. Clone size, where shown, is once, few, many, or a class for clones that have expanded.

>TRBV11-3|-|-|TRBJ2-3
CASSRSAGGVSTDTQYF
TGTGCCAGCAGCCGGTCGGCTGGGGGAGTTAGCACAGATACGCAGTATTTT
>TRBV28|few|-|TRBJ2-1
CASSPPANNEQFF
TGTGCCAGCAGTCCACCCGCCAACAATGAGCAGTTCTTC
>TRBV4-2|-|-|TRBJ2-1
CASSQDKDGEQFF
TGTGCCAGCAGCCAAGATAAGGATGGTGAGCAGTTCTTC
>TRBV6-5|few|TRBD1|TRBJ1-1
CASKRGQGLRDTEAFF
TGTGCCAGCAAGAGGGGACAGGGCCTTAGGGACACTGAAGCTTTCTTT
>TRBV9|few|-|TRBJ2-7
CASSVARGYEQYF
TGTGCCAGCAGCGTAGCCAGGGGATACGAGCAGTACTTC
>TRBV9|-|-|TRBJ2-3
CASSVDQRSDTQYF
TGTGCCAGCAGCGTAGACCAACGGTCGGATACGCAGTATTTT
>TRBV15|-|-|TRBJ1-5
CATSEAVANQPQHF
TGTGCCACCAGCGAGGCTGTGGCCAATCAGCCCCAGCATTTT
>TRBV6-5|-|-|TRBJ2-3
CASSYFATSTDTQYF
TGTGCCAGCAGTTATTTCGCGACCAGCACAGATACGCAGTATTTT
>TRBV7-6|-|TRBD2|TRBJ2-1
CASSPIGGLDDQQFF
TGTGCCAGCAGCCCGATCGGGGGACTAGACGACCAGCAGTTCTTC
>TRBV5-1|-|TRBD1|TRBJ1-1
CASSPNTGENTEAFF
TGCGCCAGCAGCCCTAATACAGGGGAGAACACTGAAGCTTTCTTT
>TRBV20-1|-|TRBD1|TRBJ2-7
CSARGNQTYEQYF
TGCAGTGCCAGGGGGAACCAGACCTACGAGCAGTACTTC
>TRBV7-3|few|-|TRBJ2-7
CASSQYPSWEQYF
TGTGCCAGCAGCCAATATCCCTCTTGGGAGCAGTACTTC